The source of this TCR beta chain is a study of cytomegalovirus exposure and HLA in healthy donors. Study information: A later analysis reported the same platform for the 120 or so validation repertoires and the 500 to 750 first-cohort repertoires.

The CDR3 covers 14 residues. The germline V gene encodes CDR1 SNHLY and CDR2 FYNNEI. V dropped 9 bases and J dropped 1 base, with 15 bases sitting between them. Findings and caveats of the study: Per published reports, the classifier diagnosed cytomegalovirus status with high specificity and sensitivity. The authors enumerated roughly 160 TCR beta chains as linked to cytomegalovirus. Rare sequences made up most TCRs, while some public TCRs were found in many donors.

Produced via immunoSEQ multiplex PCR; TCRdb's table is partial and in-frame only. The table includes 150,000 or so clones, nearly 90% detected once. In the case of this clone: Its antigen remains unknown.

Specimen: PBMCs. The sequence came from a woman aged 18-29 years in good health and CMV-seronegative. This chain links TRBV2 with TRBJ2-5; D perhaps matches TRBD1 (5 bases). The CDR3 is CASESRQLQETQYF. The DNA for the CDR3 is TGTGCCAGTGAAAGCAGACAGCTCCAAGAGACCCAGTACTTC. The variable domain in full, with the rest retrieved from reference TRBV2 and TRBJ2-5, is EPEVTQTPSHQVTQMGQEVILRCVPISNHLYFYWYRQILGQKVEFLVSFYNNEISEKSEIFDDQFSVERPDGSNFTLKIRSTKLEDSAMYFCASESRQLQETQYFGPGTRLLVL.